One and the same sample provided the 4 T cell receptor beta chains below, sequenced in a study of cytomegalovirus exposure and HLA in healthy donors. The assay was immunoSEQ multiplex PCR, and TCRdb's table has in-frame clones only and misses some. The profile shows 330,000 or so clones, just over 85% of them singletons. The source material was PBMCs. These receptors came from a woman in her late teens or twenties in good health and CMV-seronegative.

The gene calls are TRBV15 and TRBJ2-1; 14 nucleotides align to TRBD2. This CDR3 region has 18 residues. Germline trimming cut 1 base from V and 0 bases from J; bases unmatched to any gene: 2. Germline V gene sequence: CDR1 LNHNV, CDR2 YYDKDF (reference sequence). The CDR3 protein is CATSRGTSGRSSYNEQFF. In nucleotides, the CDR3 is TGTGCCACCAGCAGAGGGACTAGCGGGAGGAGCTCCTACAATGAGCAGTTCTTC. The full variable domain, with the rest looked up from reference TRBV15 and TRBJ2-1, is DAMVIQNPRYQVTQFGKPVTLSCSQTLNHNVMYWYQQKSSQAPKLLFHYYDKDFNNEADTPDNFQSRRPNTSFCFLDIRSPGLGDTAMYLCATSRGTSGRSSYNEQFFGPGTRLTVL.

The chain employs TRBV5-1 and TRBJ2-2, with D hard to call. Germline CDR1 SGHRS, CDR2 YFSETQ. This CDR3 comprises 15 residues. V gave up 2 bases and J gave up 0 bases, with 8 bases separating them. CDR3 coding DNA: TGCGCCAGCAGCTTTGCAGATCCGAACACCGGGGAGCTGTTTTTT. Protein: CASSFADPNTGELFF.

V gene TRBV7-2 combines with J gene TRBJ2-3; 7 nucleotides align to TRBD2. J gave up 0 bases and V 6 bases, and 6 bases lay outside the gene matches. This CDR3 contains 15 residues. The germline V gene encodes CDR1 SGHTA and CDR2 FQGNSA. The DNA for the CDR3 is TGTGCCAGCAGGGTGACTAGCCTTAGCACAGATACGCAGTATTTT. This codes for CASRVTSLSTDTQYF.

The chain couples TRBV25-1 to TRBJ1-4; 9 nucleotides align to TRBD1. Per the germline V gene, CDR1 is MGHDK and CDR2 is SYGVNS. Germline trimming cut 5 bases from V and 5 bases from J; bases unmatched to any gene: 6. This CDR3 spans 15 amino acids. CDR3 coding DNA: TGTGCCAGCAGTTCCCCCGGGACAGGGAATGAAAAACTGTTTTTT. The encoded protein is CASSSPGTGNEKLFF.